Shown below are 22 T cell receptor beta chains from a single sample sequenced in a study of blood T cells in healthy people across ages. Using a J-beta primer mix together with a sample-barcoded 5' primer, a second PCR was run for about 6 to 12 cycles. TCRdb independently ran MiXCR on the 5' RACE reads; one entry per CDR3 protein. The table lists some 1.4 million distinct CDR3 sequences, roughly 40% of them singletons. The sequenced sample consisted of blood. These receptors were obtained from a woman in her late teens or twenties in good health.

This clonotype was seen just once. The V call is TRBV9, the J call TRBJ2-5, with TRBD2 matching over 7 bases. The V gene's germline CDR1 is SGDLS and CDR2 YYNGEE. This CDR3 region has 16 residues. V was pared by 4 bases and J by 11 bases, with 20 bases of the junction left unmatched. The DNA of the CDR3 is TGTGCCAGCAGCCCTCGGGCTAGCGGAGTCAACAATGAGCAGTACTTC. The encoded protein is CASSPRASGVNNEQYF. Together with reference TRBV9 and TRBJ2-5, the CDR3 gives the full variable domain: DSGVTQTPKHLITATGQRVTLRCSPRSGDLSVYWYQQSLDQGLQFLIQYYNGEERAKGNILERFSAQQFPDLHSELNLSSLELGDSALYFCASSPRASGVNNEQYFGPGTRLLVL.

In this sample, this clonotype turned up a few times. The rearrangement uses TRBV14 and TRBJ2-3; D gene unclear. Deletions cut 0 bases from V and 2 bases from J, with 6 bases between. The CDR3 contains 14 residues. Germline values: CDR1 SGHDN, CDR2 FVKESK. CDR3 region: CASSQDNNTDTQYF. The DNA for the CDR3 is TGTGCCAGCAGCCAAGATAACAACACAGATACGCAGTATTTT.

This clonotype turned up a few times. This chain joins TRBV5-1 and TRBJ2-2; no definite D call. Germline V gene data show CDR1 as SGHRS and CDR2 as YFSETQ. The CDR3 has 16 amino acids. The V gene lost 6 bases and the J gene lost 0 bases, with 15 bases spanning the gap. The CDR3 reads CASTGRHGTNTGELFF. CDR3 DNA: TGCGCCAGCACCGGACGGCATGGGACGAACACCGGGGAGCTGTTTTTT.

The gene calls are TRBV20-1 and TRBJ2-1; 7 bases align to TRBD2. This CDR3 is 15 amino acids long. CDR1 DFQATT and CDR2 SNEGSKA come from the germline V gene (reference sequence). V lost 2 bases and J lost 5; bases outside the gene matches: 9. The CDR3 region is CSARQPGTKNNEQFF. The CDR3 DNA reads as TGCAGTGCTAGACAACCCGGGACTAAAAACAATGAGCAGTTCTTC.

J is TRBJ2-7 and V is TRBV6-5; 7 nucleotides line up with TRBD1. Per germline, CDR1 MNHEY and CDR2 SVGAGI. The V and J ends lost 2 bases and 4 bases, in that order; junction bases with no gene match: 11. This CDR3 has 16 residues. CDR3 residues: CASSYTSTGDSYEQYF. The CDR3 coding sequence is TGTGCCAGCAGTTACACCTCCACAGGGGATTCTTACGAGCAGTACTTC.

This clonotype was seen repeatedly, ten times or more. The chain links TRBV27 to TRBJ2-7, with D unresolved. This CDR3 comprises 13 residues. Germline lookup yields CDR1 MNHEY and CDR2 SMNVEV (reference sequence). V was pared by 3 bases and J by 5 bases, with 11 bases between. The CDR3 loop reads CASSFAVFDEQYF. The CDR3 DNA is TGTGCCAGCAGTTTCGCAGTCTTCGACGAGCAGTACTTC.

A word on this clonotype: One junction end does not reproduce the germline sequence, and a read error may be involved. In DNA form, the CDR3 reads TGTGCCAGCAGCCCACGTTGGACAGATATCTCTGGGGCCAACGCCCTGACTTTC. Protein sequence: CASSPRWTDISGANALTF. This rearrangement joins TRBV9 to TRBJ2-6, with D possibly TRBD1 on 6 matching bases. There are 18 residues in the CDR3. Germline-derived CDR1 and CDR2 are SGDLS and YYNGEE.

This chain connects TRBV2 to TRBJ1-1, with TRBD1 as a possible D gene (5 bases). This CDR3 has 14 residues. Per the germline V gene, CDR1 is SNHLY and CDR2 is FYNNEI. V lost 1 base, J lost 0 bases, and 6 bases lay in between. The CDR3 is CASSEVGVNTEAFF. CDR3 nucleotide sequence: TGTGCCAGCAGTGAAGTAGGGGTGAACACTGAAGCTTTCTTT.

This clonotype was seen more than once but under ten times. This chain uses TRBV20-1 with TRBJ2-3; D is uncertain. The CDR3 spans 13 residues. The V end lost 3 bases, the J end lost 0 bases, and 7 bases lay between the germline ends. The V gene's germline CDR1 is DFQATT and CDR2 SNEGSKA (reference sequence). The CDR3 reads CSASYVSTDTQYF. The CDR3, as DNA: TGCAGTGCTAGCTACGTGAGCACAGATACGCAGTATTTT.

V is TRBV29-1 and J is TRBJ1-4, with D maybe TRBD1 (5 bases). V was cut by 6 bases and J by 5 bases, with 10 bases left in between. The length of the CDR3 is 12 residues. Germline V CDR1 and CDR2: SQVTM, ANQGSEA. CDR3 in amino acids: CSVGRANEKLFF. Written as DNA, the CDR3 is TGCAGCGTGGGACGGGCGAATGAAAAACTGTTTTTT.

The chain recombines TRBV6-5 with TRBJ2-3; D may be TRBD2 (6 bases). The germline V and J ends were trimmed by 0 bases and 0 bases, with 16 bases remaining between them. The CDR3 is 18 amino acids. The germline gives CDR1 MNHEY, CDR2 SVGAGI. The CDR3: CASSYSPYSGTSTDTQYF. CDR3 nucleotides: TGTGCCAGCAGTTACTCCCCCTATTCCGGGACTAGCACAGATACGCAGTATTTT.

In DNA, the CDR3 is TGTGCCAGCTCACCACCGTCAAGAGGCAACCCGGGACTAGGGCTCAATGAGCAGTTCTTC. The encoded protein is CASSPPSRGNPGLGLNEQFF. The J gene is TRBJ2-1, the V gene TRBV18; 8 bases match TRBD2. J gave up 6 bases and V 0 bases, and 19 bases lay outside the gene matches. Looked up from germline, CDR1 is KGHSH and CDR2 is LQKENI. CDR3 length equals 20 residues.

The genes are TRBV29-1 and TRBJ2-4, with D perhaps TRBD2 (6 bases). Trimming removed 5 bases at V and 2 bases at J, with 13 bases between. Germline values: CDR1 SQVTM, CDR2 ANQGSEA. The CDR3 spans 14 residues. Written as DNA, the CDR3 is TGCAGCGTTCAGGTTGGGGGGTCCAAAAACATTCAGTACTTC. This translates into CSVQVGGSKNIQYF.

This rearrangement joins TRBV5-1 to TRBJ2-1; TRBD2 matches 9 bases. This CDR3 comprises 17 residues. CDR1 and CDR2 from the germline V gene are SGHRS and YFSETQ. Unmatched junction bases numbered 6, after V lost 2 bases and J lost 0 bases. CDR3 nucleotide sequence: TGCGCCAGCAGCTTAACGGCTAGCGGGGCCTCCTACAATGAGCAGTTCTTC. Amino acid sequence: CASSLTASGASYNEQFF. Full variable domain (missing parts from reference TRBV5-1 and TRBJ2-1): KAGVTQTPRYLIKTRGQQVTLSCSPISGHRSVSWYQQTPGQGLQFLFEYFSETQRNKGNFPGRFSGRQFSNSRSEMNVSTLELGDSALYLCASSLTASGASYNEQFFGPGTRLTVL.

This clonotype has only a few counts. The chain uses TRBV27 and TRBJ2-3, with TRBD2 matching over 10 bases. CDR3 length equals 15 residues. V trimming: 5 bases; J trimming: 2 bases; junction bases outside the gene matches: 4. Germline V lookup: CDR1 MNHEY, CDR2 SMNVEV (reference sequence). The CDR3 nucleotides read TGTGCCAGCAGTCCTAGCGGGAGCAACACAGATACGCAGTATTTT. Encoded protein: CASSPSGSNTDTQYF.

As DNA, the CDR3 is TGTGCCAGCAGCGTAGCAGACGTGGAGGAGTGGGTCGAAGGCCAAGAGACCCAGTACTTC. As protein: CASSVADVEEWVEGQETQYF. The chain links TRBV9 to TRBJ2-5; weak D call: TRBD2 (5 bases). This CDR3 has 20 residues. Per the germline V gene, CDR1 is SGDLS and CDR2 is YYNGEE. V dropped 0 bases and J dropped 1 base, with 25 bases sitting between them.

The chain employs TRBV7-2 and TRBJ2-3; maybe TRBD2 (5 bases). The length of the CDR3 is 15 residues. Looked up from germline, CDR1 is SGHTA and CDR2 is FQGNSA. Trimming took 5 bases from V and 3 from J, leaving 15 bases between them. The chain's CDR3 is CASSDRRIATDTQYF. The CDR3 DNA sequence: TGTGCCAGCAGCGACCGGAGGATAGCAACAGATACGCAGTATTTT.

There are a few counts of this clonotype. The chain recombines TRBV6-5 with TRBJ2-1; D assignment may be TRBD1 or TRBD2 (5 bases each). Trimming left V 0 bases short and J 11 bases short, with 8 bases between. This CDR3 contains 12 residues. CDR1 and CDR2 (germline): MNHEY, SVGAGI. The CDR3 loop reads CASSYSGTKQFF. In DNA form, the CDR3 reads TGTGCCAGCAGTTACTCTGGGACGAAGCAGTTCTTC.

The V call is TRBV20-1, the J call TRBJ2-1; 9 bases agree with TRBD2. The DNA end favors TRBJ2-7, so the J call may be wrong. The length of the CDR3 is 16 residues. Germline lookup yields CDR1 DFQATT and CDR2 SNEGSKA (reference sequence). The CDR3 protein is CSASLAGGTKDNEQYF. CDR3 DNA sequence: TGCAGTGCTAGTCTGGCGGGGGGGACGAAAGACAATGAGCAGTACTTC.

The CDR3 DNA follows: TGTGCCAGCAGCGCACCCCTAGCGGGAGTCGGCTACAATGAGCAGTACTTC. This translates into CASSAPLAGVGYNEQYF. The gene calls are TRBV11-2 and TRBJ2-1, with 10 positions matching TRBD2. The J call is in doubt because the DNA end fits TRBJ2-7 better. The CDR3 has 17 residues. CDR1 SGHAT and CDR2 FQNNGV come from the germline V gene.

This clonotype was picked up one time. J is TRBJ2-5 and V is TRBV7-8; 11 bases agree with TRBD2. The CDR3 runs to 16 residues. V trimming: 5 bases; J trimming: 11 bases; junction bases outside the gene matches: 16. The V gene's germline CDR1 is SGHVS and CDR2 FQNEAQ. The CDR3 bases are TGTGCCAGCAGCGGGTTACTAGCGGGAGCATACAATGAGCAGTACTTC. Amino acid sequence: CASSGLLAGAYNEQYF.

The V and J genes are TRBV15 and TRBJ2-7, with TRBD1 matching over 8 bases. Germline trimming cut 4 bases from V and 4 bases from J; bases unmatched to any gene: 9. This CDR3 is built from 15 residues. Germline CDR1 reads LNHNV; CDR2 reads YYDKDF (reference sequence). This CDR3 is CATSIERTGRYEQYF. The CDR3 bases are TGTGCCACCAGCATTGAACGGACAGGGAGGTACGAGCAGTACTTC.